This TCR beta chain was captured in a study of blood T cell repertoires in COVID-19. Study overall: Whether acute or convalescent, the COVID-19 samples came from the United States, Italy and Spain.

Clones were sequenced by immunoSEQ multiplex PCR, and TCRdb holds only the in-frame ones, with some missing. The sample lists some 300,000 clones, 90% occurring once. CDR1 is MNHEY, CDR2 SVGEGT, per germline. Deletions cut 6 bases from V and 4 bases from J, with 9 bases between. The CDR3 has 12 amino acids. Study members were between about 18 and 89 years old and lived in 20 to 30 US regions. V and J are TRBV6-2 or TRBV6-3 and TRBJ1-2; D is possibly TRBD1 (6 bases). The TCR comes from a woman in her 30s who had been exposed to COVID-19. The sample taken for sequencing was PBMCs or T cells enriched from blood (not recorded which). For the CDR3, the DNA is TGTGCCAGCAGCGGACAGCTCTATGGCTACACCTTC. Translated: CASSGQLYGYTF.